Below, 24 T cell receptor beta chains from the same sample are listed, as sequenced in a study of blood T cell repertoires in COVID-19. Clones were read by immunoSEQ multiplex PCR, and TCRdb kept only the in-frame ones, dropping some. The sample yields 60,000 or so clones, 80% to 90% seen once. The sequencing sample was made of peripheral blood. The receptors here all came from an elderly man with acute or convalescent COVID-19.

CDR3 loop: CASSQDLGPLKGREQFF. As DNA, the CDR3 is TGTGCCAGCAGCCAAGATCTGGGGCCCTTAAAGGGCCGGGAGCAGTTCTTC. The V call is TRBV3-1 (or the pseudogene TRBV3-2), the J call TRBJ2-1; D perhaps matches TRBD1 (5 bases). CDR3 length: 17 amino acids. V lost 0 bases and J lost 10, with 22 bases in between. In germline, CDR1 is LGHDT, CDR2 YNNKEL (reference sequence).

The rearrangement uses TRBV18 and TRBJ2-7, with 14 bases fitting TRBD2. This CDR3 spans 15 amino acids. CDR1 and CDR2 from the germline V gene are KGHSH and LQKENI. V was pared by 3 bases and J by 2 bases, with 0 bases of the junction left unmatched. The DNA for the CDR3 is TGTGCCAGCTCACCGACTAGCGGGGGGGCCTACGAGCAGTACTTC. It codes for CASSPTSGGAYEQYF.

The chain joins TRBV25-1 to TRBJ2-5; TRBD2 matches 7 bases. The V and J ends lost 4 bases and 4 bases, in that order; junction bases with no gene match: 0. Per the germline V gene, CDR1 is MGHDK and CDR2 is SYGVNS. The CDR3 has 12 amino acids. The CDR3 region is CASSGGGETQYF. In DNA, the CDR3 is TGTGCCAGCAGTGGGGGGGGAGAGACCCAGTACTTC.

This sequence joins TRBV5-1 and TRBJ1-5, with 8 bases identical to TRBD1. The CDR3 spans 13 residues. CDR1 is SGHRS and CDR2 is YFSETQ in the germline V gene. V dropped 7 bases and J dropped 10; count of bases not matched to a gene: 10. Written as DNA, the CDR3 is TGCGCCAGCGCCGGAGACAGGGGTTATCCCCAGCATTTT. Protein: CASAGDRGYPQHF.

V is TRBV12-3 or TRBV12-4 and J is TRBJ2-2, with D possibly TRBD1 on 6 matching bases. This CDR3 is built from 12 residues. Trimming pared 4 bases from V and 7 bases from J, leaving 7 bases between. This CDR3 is CASSSQGGELFF. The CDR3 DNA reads TGTGCCAGCAGTTCACAGGGCGGGGAGCTGTTTTTT.

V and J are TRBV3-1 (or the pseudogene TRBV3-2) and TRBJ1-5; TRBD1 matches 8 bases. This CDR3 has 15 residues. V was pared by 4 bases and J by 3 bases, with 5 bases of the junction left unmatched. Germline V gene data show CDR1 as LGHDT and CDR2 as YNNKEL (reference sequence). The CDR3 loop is CASSPRTGPNQPQHF. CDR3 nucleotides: TGTGCCAGCAGCCCCCGGACAGGGCCCAATCAGCCCCAGCATTTT.

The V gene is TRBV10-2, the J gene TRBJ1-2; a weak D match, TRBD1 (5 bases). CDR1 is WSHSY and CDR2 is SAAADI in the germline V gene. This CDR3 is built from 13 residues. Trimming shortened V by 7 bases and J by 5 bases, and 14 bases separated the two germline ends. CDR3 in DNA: TGCGCCAGCACCGCAGGGTTTTCGTATGGCTACACCTTC. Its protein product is CASTAGFSYGYTF.

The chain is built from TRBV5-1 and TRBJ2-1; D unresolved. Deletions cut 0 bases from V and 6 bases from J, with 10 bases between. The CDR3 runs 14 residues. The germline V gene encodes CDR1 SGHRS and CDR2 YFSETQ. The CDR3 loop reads CASSLGSTGNEQFF. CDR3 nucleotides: TGCGCCAGCAGCTTGGGGTCAACTGGCAATGAGCAGTTCTTC.

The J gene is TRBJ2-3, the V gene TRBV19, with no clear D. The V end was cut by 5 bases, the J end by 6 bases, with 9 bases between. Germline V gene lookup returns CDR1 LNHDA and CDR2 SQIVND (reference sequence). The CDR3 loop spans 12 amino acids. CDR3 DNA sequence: TGTGCCAGTAGTTTAGTCGCGGATACGCAGTATTTT. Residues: CASSLVADTQYF.

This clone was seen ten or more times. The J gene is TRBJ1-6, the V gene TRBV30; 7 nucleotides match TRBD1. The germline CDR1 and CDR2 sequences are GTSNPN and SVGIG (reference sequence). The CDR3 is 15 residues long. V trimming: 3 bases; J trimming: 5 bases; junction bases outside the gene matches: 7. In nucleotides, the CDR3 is TGTGCCTGGAGCGGAAACAGGGGAAATAATTCACCCCTCCACTTT. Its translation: CAWSGNRGNNSPLHF.

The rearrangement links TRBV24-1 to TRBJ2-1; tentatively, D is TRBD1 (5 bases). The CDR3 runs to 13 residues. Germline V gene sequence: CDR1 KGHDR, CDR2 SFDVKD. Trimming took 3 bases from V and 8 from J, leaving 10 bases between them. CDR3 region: CATSDPGYDEQFF. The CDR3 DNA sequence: TGTGCCACCAGTGATCCAGGGTACGATGAGCAGTTCTTC.

The CDR3 DNA reads as TGCGCCAGCAGCCCCCGGGACAGGGGGCTTTCGGATCCCGATTCGGTTAATGAAAAACTGTTTTTT. Translated, it gives CASSPRDRGLSDPDSVNEKLFF. The gene calls are TRBV4-1 and TRBJ1-4; 12 nucleotides line up with TRBD1. From germline, CDR1 is MGHRA and CDR2 YSYEKL. Unmatched junction bases numbered 22, after V lost 4 bases and J lost 4 bases. The CDR3 runs 22 residues.

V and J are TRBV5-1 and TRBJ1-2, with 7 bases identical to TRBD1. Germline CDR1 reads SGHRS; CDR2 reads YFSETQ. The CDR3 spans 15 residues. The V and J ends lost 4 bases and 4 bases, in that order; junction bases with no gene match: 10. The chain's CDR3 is CASSIGTANSYGYTF. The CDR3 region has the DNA TGCGCCAGCAGCATCGGGACAGCGAACAGCTATGGCTACACCTTC.

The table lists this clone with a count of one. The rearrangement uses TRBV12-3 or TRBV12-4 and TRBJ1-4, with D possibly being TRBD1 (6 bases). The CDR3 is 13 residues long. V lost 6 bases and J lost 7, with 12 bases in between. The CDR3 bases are TGTGCCAGCAGGAATAACAGGGTTGAAAAACTGTTTTTT. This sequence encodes CASRNNRVEKLFF.

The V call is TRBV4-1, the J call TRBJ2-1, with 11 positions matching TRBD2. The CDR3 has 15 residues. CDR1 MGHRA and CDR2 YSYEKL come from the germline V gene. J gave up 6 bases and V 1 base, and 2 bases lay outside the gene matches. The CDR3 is CASSQVTSGGNEQFF. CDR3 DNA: TGCGCCAGCAGCCAAGTTACTAGCGGGGGCAATGAGCAGTTCTTC.

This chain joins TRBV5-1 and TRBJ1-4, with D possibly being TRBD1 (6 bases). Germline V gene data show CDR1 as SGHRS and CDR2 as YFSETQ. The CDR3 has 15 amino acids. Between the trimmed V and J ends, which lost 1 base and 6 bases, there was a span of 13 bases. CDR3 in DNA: TGCGCCAGCAGCTTGCGGGGGGCGCCGGATGAAAAACTGTTTTTT. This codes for CASSLRGAPDEKLFF.

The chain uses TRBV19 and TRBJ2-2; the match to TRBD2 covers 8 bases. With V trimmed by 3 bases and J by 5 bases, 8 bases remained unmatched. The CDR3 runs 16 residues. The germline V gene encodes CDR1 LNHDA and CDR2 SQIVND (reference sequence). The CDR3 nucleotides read TGTGCCAGTAGTATCAGGAGCGGGGGCAGGACCGGGGAGCTGTTTTTT. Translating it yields CASSIRSGGRTGELFF.

The CDR3 DNA reads TGTGCCAGCTCACTGTCCACTGAGCCCAATGAGCAGTTCTTC. This translates into CASSLSTEPNEQFF. V gene TRBV18 combines with J gene TRBJ2-1; D uncertain. The CDR3 spans 14 residues. Trimming removed 4 bases from V and 6 bases from J, with 13 bases in between. Germline V gives CDR1 KGHSH, CDR2 LQKENI.

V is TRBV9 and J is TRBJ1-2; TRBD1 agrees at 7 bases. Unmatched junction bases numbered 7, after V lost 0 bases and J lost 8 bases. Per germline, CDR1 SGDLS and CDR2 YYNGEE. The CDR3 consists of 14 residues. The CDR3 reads CASSVGDRVQGYTF. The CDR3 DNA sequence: TGTGCCAGCAGCGTAGGAGACAGGGTGCAGGGCTACACCTTC.

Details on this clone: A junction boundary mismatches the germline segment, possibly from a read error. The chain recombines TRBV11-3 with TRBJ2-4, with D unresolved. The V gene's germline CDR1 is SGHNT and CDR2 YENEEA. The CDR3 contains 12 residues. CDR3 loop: CASSSSGPGQDF. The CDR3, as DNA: TGTGCCAGCAGCTCGTCCGGCCCGGGTCAAGACTTC.

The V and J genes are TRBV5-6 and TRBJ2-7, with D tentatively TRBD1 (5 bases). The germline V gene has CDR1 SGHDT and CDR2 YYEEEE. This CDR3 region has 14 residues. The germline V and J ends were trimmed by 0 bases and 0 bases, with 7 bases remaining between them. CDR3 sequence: CASSLGTLSYEQYF. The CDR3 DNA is TGTGCCAGCAGCTTGGGGACACTCTCCTACGAGCAGTACTTC.

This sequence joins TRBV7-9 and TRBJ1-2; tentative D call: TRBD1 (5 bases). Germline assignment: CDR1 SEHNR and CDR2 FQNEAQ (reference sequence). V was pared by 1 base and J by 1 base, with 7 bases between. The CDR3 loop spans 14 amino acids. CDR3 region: CASSLDRINYGYTF. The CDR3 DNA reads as TGTGCCAGCAGCTTAGACAGGATTAACTATGGCTACACCTTC. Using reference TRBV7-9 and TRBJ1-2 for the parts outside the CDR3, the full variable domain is DTGVSQNPRHKITKRGQNVTFRCDPISEHNRLYWYRQTLGQGPEFLTYFQNEAQLEKSRLLSDRFSAERPKGSFSTLEIQRTEQGDSAMYLCASSLDRINYGYTFGSGTRLTVV.

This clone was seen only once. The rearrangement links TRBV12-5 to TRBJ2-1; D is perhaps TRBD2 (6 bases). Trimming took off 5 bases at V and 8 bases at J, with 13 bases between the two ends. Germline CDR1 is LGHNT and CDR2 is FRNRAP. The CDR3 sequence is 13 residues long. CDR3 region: CASGVVPGDEQFF. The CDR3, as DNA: TGTGCTAGTGGTGTAGTCCCGGGGGATGAGCAGTTCTTC.

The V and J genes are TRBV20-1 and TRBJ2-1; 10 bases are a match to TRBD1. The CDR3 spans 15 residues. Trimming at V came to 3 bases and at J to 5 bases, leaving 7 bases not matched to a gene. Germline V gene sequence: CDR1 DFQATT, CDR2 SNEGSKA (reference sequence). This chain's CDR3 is CSASEDRGRDNEQFF. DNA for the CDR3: TGCAGTGCTAGTGAAGACAGGGGGCGAGACAATGAGCAGTTCTTC.